The subject of this entry is one T cell receptor beta chain. Its target is not known. This entry comes from a study of vaccination effects on CD4 cells after COVID-19. Across the study: In culture with 10 IU/ml IL-2 and 9 to 10 ug/ml peptides, PBMC were grown at two million per well. Whole-study findings and limits: The study found marked clonal contraction of infection- and vaccine-induced clones late after vaccination. The study dataset contains few convalescent patients and includes no early post-infection timepoints.

When ten to eleven days of culture had elapsed, CD4+ T cells were isolated. Two doses of either BNT162b2 or mRNA-1273 were given to each participant. Nobody among the vaccine recipients had prior SARS-CoV-2 infection (nucleocapsid antibodies were negative). Some clones are missing from TCRdb's copy, which holds only in-frame ones; the method was immunoSEQ multiplex PCR. Of about 73,000 clones in the sample, around 73% were seen once. CDR1 is SNHLY, CDR2 FYNNEI, per germline. The ends were cut back, 6 bases at V and 0 bases at J, with 9 bases in the middle. The CDR3 runs 14 residues. The clonotype was recovered from a human donor who received a COVID-19 vaccine. The sample was CD4+ T cells from PBMCs cultured without peptide, taken after COVID-19 vaccination. The chain recombines TRBV2 with TRBJ2-1; D is perhaps TRBD1 (6 bases). The CDR3 region has the DNA TGTGCCAGCAGCGGGACATCCTCCTACAATGAGCAGTTCTTC. It translates to CASSGTSSYNEQFF.